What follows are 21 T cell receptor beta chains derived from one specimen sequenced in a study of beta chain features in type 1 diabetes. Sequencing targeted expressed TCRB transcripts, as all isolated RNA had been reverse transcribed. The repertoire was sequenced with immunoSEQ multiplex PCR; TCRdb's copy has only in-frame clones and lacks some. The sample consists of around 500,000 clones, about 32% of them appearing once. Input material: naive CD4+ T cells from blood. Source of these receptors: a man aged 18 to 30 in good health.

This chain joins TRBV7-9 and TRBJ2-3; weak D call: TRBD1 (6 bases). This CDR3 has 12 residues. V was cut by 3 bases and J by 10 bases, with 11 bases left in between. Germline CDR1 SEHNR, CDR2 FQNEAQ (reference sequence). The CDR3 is CASSFIQGPQYF. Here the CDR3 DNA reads TGTGCCAGCAGCTTTATACAGGGTCCGCAGTATTTT.

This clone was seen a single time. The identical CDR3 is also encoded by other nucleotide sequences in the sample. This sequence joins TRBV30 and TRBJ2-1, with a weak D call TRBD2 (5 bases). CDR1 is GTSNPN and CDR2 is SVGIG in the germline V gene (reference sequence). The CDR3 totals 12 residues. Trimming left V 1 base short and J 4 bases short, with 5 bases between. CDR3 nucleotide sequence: TGTGCCTGGAGTGCGGGGTACAATGAGCAGTTCTTC. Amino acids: CAWSAGYNEQFF. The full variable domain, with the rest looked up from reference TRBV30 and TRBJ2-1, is SQTIHQWPATLVQPVGSPLSLECTVEGTSNPNLYWYRQAAGRGLQLLFYSVGIGQISSEVPQNLSASRPQDRQFILSSKKLLLSDSGFYLCAWSAGYNEQFFGPGTRLTVL.

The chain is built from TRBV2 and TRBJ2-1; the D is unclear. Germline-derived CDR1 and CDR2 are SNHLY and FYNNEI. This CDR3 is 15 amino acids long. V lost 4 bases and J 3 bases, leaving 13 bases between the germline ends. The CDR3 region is CASSVSIQIYNEQFF. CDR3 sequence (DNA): TGTGCCAGCAGTGTGTCTATACAAATCTACAATGAGCAGTTCTTC.

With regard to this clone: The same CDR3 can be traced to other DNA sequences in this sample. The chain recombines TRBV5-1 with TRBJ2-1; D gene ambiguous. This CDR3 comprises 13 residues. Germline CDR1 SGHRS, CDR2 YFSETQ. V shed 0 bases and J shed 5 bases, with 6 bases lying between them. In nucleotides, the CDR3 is TGCGCCAGCAGCTTGGGTTCGAACAATGAGCAGTTCTTC. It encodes CASSLGSNNEQFF. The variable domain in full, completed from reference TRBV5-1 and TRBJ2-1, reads KAGVTQTPRYLIKTRGQQVTLSCSPISGHRSVSWYQQTPGQGLQFLFEYFSETQRNKGNFPGRFSGRQFSNSRSEMNVSTLELGDSALYLCASSLGSNNEQFFGPGTRLTVL.

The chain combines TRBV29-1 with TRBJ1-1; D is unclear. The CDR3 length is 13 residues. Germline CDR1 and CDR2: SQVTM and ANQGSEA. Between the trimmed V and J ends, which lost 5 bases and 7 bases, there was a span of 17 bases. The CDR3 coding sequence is TGCAGCGTTTGTGCCCGATTCGGAAGTGAAGCTTTCTTT. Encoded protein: CSVCARFGSEAFF. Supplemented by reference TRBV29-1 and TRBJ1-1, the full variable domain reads SAVISQKPSRDICQRGTSLTIQCQVDSQVTMMFWYRQQPGQSLTLIATANQGSEATYESGFVIDKFPISRPNLTFSTLTVSNMSPEDSSIYLCSVCARFGSEAFFGQGTRLTVV.

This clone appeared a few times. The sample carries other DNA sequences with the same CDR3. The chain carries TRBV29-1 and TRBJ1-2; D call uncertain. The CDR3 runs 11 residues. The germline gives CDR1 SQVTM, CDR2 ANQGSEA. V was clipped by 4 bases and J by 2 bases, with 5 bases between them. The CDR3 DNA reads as TGCAGCGTTGGTGCAAACTATGGCTACACCTTC. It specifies CSVGANYGYTF.

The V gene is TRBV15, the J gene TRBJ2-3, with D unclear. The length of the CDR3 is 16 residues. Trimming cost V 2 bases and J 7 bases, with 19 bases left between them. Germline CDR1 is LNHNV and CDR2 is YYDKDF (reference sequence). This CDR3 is CATSRSVQLPPYTQYF. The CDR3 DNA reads TGTGCCACCAGCAGATCCGTTCAGCTGCCTCCCTATACGCAGTATTTT.

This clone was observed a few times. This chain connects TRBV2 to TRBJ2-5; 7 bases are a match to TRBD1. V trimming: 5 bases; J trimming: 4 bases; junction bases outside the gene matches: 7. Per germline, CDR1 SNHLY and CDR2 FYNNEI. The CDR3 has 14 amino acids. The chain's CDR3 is CASSLTGYGETQYF. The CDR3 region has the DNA TGTGCCAGCAGTCTGACAGGGTACGGAGAGACCCAGTACTTC.

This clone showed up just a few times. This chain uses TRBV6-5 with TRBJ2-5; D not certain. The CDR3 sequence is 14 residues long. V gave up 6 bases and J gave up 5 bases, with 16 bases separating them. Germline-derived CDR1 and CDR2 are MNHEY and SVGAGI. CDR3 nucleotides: TGTGCCAGCAGCCTTAGACATGCCAGGGAGACCCAGTACTTC. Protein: CASSLRHARETQYF.

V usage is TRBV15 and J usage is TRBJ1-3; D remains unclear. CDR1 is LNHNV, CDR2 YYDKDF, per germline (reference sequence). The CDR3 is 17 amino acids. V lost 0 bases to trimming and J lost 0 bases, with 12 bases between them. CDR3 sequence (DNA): TGTGCCACCAGCAGAGATTTCGCTGCCAACTCTGGAAACACCATATATTTT. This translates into CATSRDFAANSGNTIYF.

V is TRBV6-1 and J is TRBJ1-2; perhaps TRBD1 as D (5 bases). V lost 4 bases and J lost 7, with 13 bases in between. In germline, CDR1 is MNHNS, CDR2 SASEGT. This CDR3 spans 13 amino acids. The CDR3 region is CASSAEWRGGYTF. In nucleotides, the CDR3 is TGTGCCAGCAGTGCAGAGTGGAGGGGTGGCTACACCTTC.

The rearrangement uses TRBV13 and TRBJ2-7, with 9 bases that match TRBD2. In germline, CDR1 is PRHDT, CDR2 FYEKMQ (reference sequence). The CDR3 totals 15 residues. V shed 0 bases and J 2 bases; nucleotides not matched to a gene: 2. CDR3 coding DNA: TGTGCCAGCAGCTTAGGTCGACTAGCGGCCTACGAGCAGTACTTC. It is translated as CASSLGRLAAYEQYF.

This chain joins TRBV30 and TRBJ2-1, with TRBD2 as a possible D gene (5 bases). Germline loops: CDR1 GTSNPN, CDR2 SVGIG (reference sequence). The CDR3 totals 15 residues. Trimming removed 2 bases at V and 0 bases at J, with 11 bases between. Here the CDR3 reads CAWSPPGISYNEQFF. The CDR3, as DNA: TGTGCCTGGAGTCCCCCCGGGATCTCCTACAATGAGCAGTTCTTC.

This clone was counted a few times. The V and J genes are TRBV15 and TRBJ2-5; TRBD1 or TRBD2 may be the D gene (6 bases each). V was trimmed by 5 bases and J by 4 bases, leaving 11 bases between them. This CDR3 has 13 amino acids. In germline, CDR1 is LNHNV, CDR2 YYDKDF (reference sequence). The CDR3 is CATSGGLTETQYF. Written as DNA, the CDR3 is TGTGCCACCAGCGGGGGGCTCACAGAGACCCAGTACTTC.

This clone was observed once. The CDR3 spells CATRDREGETQYF. The CDR3 nucleotides read TGTGCCACCCGGGACAGGGAAGGAGAGACCCAGTACTTC. This rearrangement joins TRBV2 to TRBJ2-5; the match to TRBD1 covers 9 bases. This CDR3 comprises 13 residues. The germline V gene encodes CDR1 SNHLY and CDR2 FYNNEI. Trimming took 10 bases from V and 4 from J; bases not matched to a gene: 7.

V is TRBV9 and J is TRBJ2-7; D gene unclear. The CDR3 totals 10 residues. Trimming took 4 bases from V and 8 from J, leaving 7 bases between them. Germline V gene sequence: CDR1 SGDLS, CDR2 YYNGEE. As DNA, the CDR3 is TGTGCCAGCAGCCCACCCCAGCAGTACTTC. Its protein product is CASSPPQQYF.

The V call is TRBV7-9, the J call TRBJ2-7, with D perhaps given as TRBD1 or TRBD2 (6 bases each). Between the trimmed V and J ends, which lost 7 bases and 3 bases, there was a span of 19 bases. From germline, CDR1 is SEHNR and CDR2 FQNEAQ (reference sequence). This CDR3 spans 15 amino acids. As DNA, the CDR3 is TGTGCCAGCATCCCTCGAGGGGGACTTTACTACGAGCAGTACTTC. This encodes CASIPRGGLYYEQYF. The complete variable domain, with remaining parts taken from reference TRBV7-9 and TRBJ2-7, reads DTGVSQNPRHKITKRGQNVTFRCDPISEHNRLYWYRQTLGQGPEFLTYFQNEAQLEKSRLLSDRFSAERPKGSFSTLEIQRTEQGDSAMYLCASIPRGGLYYEQYFGPGTRLTVT.

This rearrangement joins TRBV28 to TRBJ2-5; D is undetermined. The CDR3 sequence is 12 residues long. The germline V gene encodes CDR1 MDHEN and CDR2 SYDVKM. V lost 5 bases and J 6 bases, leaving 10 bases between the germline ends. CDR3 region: CASSLPRQTQYF. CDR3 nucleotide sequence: TGTGCCAGCAGTCTACCTCGACAGACCCAGTACTTC.

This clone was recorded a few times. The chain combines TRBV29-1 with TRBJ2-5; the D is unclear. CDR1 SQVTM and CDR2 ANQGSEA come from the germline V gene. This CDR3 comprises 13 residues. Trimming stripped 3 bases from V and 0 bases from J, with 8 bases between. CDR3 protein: CSVDLSDQETQYF. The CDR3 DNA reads TGCAGCGTTGACCTATCAGACCAAGAGACCCAGTACTTC.

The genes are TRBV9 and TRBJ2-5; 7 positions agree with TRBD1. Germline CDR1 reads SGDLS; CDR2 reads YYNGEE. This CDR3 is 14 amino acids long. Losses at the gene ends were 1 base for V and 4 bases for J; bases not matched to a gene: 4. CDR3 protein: CASSVRQGRETQYF. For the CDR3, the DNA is TGTGCCAGCAGCGTACGACAGGGCCGAGAGACCCAGTACTTC.

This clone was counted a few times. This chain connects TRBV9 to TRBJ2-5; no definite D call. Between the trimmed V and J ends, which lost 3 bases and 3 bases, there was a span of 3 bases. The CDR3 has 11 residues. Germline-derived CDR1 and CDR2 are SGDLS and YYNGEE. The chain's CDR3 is CASSDKETQYF. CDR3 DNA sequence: TGTGCCAGCAGCGACAAAGAGACCCAGTACTTC.